The next 23 T cell receptor beta chains were all read from a single sample in a study of T-cell memory formation after mild COVID-19. One entry per CDR3 protein, called by TCRdb with MiXCR from the 5' RACE reads. Among more than 15,000 distinct CDR3 sequences listed, roughly 21% were seen once. Material: PBMCs or a T cell subset sorted from them (not recorded which). These receptors were obtained from a man in his late teens or twenties who had mild COVID-19 (a few samples of this study predate the infection). Cell type and time point are not known.

This clonotype was counted a single time. The J gene is TRBJ2-1, the V gene TRBV20-1; 10 positions agree with TRBD2. Trimming removed 7 bases from V and 2 bases from J; junction bases left unmatched: 17. Germline assignment: CDR1 DFQATT and CDR2 SNEGSKA (reference sequence). CDR3 size: 18 residues. In nucleotides, the CDR3 is TGCAGTGTTCAGGCGCTAGCGGGGGTGTCTCGCGCCTACAATGAGCAGTTCTTC. Translation: CSVQALAGVSRAYNEQFF.

The chain carries TRBV5-6 and TRBJ1-5, with 9 nucleotides matching TRBD1. The CDR3 runs 15 residues. Per germline, CDR1 SGHDT and CDR2 YYEEEE. V was pared by 5 bases and J by 4 bases, with 7 bases of the junction left unmatched. CDR3 protein: CASSLGQGRNQPQHF. CDR3 bases: TGTGCCAGCAGTCTGGGACAGGGAAGGAATCAGCCCCAGCATTTT. Full variable domain (rest looked up from reference TRBV5-6 and TRBJ1-5): DAGVTQSPTHLIKTRGQQVTLRCSPKSGHDTVSWYQQALGQGPQFIFQYYEEEERQRGNFPDRFSGHQFPNYSSELNVNALLLGDSALYLCASSLGQGRNQPQHFGDGTRLSIL.

The rearrangement joins TRBV3-1 to TRBJ2-7, with 7 bases lining up with TRBD1. In germline, CDR1 is LGHDT, CDR2 YNNKEL (reference sequence). Trimming at V came to 5 bases and at J to 1 base, leaving 5 bases not matched to a gene. CDR3 length: 14 amino acids. DNA for the CDR3: TGTGCCAGCAGCTACTGGACAGGATCCTACGAGCAGTACTTC. Translation: CASSYWTGSYEQYF.

This clonotype was recorded at least ten times. CDR3 nucleotides: TGCGCCAGCAATCCGGGACAGTATACCGGGGAGCTGTTTTTT. It yields the protein CASNPGQYTGELFF. The gene calls are TRBV10-2 and TRBJ2-2, with 7 bases that match TRBD1. The V gene's germline CDR1 is WSHSY and CDR2 SAAADI. The CDR3 is 14 amino acids. J was trimmed by 5 bases and V by 7 bases; bases with no gene match: 7.

This clonotype was seen many times. This chain connects TRBV6-1 to TRBJ1-4; possibly TRBD1 for D (5 bases). The V gene's germline CDR1 is MNHNS and CDR2 SASEGT. V was cut by 6 bases and J by 4 bases, with 9 bases left in between. This CDR3 has 13 amino acids. The CDR3 DNA sequence: TGTGCCAGCAGAGGGACCCTTAATGAAAAACTGTTTTTT. Translated: CASRGTLNEKLFF.

This clonotype has a count of ten or more. This chain uses TRBV24-1 with TRBJ2-7; 9 bases map to TRBD2. Germline values: CDR1 KGHDR, CDR2 SFDVKD. Trimming at V came to 5 bases and at J to 2 bases, leaving 3 bases not matched to a gene. The length of the CDR3 is 14 residues. CDR3 coding DNA: TGTGCCACCAGTGGGAGGACTAGCGCCTACGAGCAGTACTTC. Protein: CATSGRTSAYEQYF.

The genes are TRBV6-2 or TRBV6-3 and TRBJ2-3, with a tentative D call TRBD1 (6 bases). CDR1 is MNHEY and CDR2 is SVGEGT in the germline V gene. Trimming removed 4 bases from V and 4 bases from J, with 12 bases in between. The CDR3 has 14 residues. This chain's CDR3 is CASSWNRVADTQYF. CDR3 nucleotides: TGTGCCAGCAGTTGGAACAGGGTTGCAGATACGCAGTATTTT.

This clonotype was found many times. CDR3: CASSLVGVSSYNEQFF. The CDR3 coding sequence is TGTGCCAGCAGCTTGGTCGGGGTAAGCTCCTACAATGAGCAGTTCTTC. The chain employs TRBV5-6 and TRBJ2-1; perhaps TRBD2 as D (5 bases). This CDR3 has 16 amino acids. The V gene's germline CDR1 is SGHDT and CDR2 YYEEEE. The V end was cut by 0 bases, the J end by 0 bases, with 10 bases between.

The table lists this clonotype with a few counts. The chain couples TRBV28 to TRBJ1-1; D is unclear. Germline V gene lookup returns CDR1 MDHEN and CDR2 SYDVKM. V dropped 2 bases and J dropped 4 bases, with 11 bases sitting between them. The length of the CDR3 is 14 residues. CDR3 residues: CASSLVREGTEAFF. In DNA, the CDR3 is TGTGCCAGCAGTTTAGTCAGAGAGGGCACTGAAGCTTTCTTT.

This chain joins TRBV7-3 and TRBJ2-3; D is uncertain. V lost 5 bases and J 5 bases, leaving 8 bases between the germline ends. Germline CDR1 and CDR2: SGHTA and FQGTGA. The CDR3 consists of 12 residues. CDR3: CASSEDLDTQYF. The CDR3 region has the DNA TGTGCCAGCAGCGAAGATTTAGATACGCAGTATTTT.

This clonotype was counted only a few times. V gene TRBV29-1 combines with J gene TRBJ2-5; TRBD2 aligns across 10 bases. Germline CDR1 and CDR2: SQVTM and ANQGSEA. This CDR3 is 13 amino acids long. J was trimmed by 5 bases and V by 8 bases; bases with no gene match: 8. The CDR3 DNA is TGCAGCTACGAGCGGGGGGGAGCGGAGACCCAGTACTTC. This sequence encodes CSYERGGAETQYF.

The rearrangement links TRBV29-1 to TRBJ1-2; D not resolved. V was cut by 4 bases and J by 7 bases, with 1 base left in between. Germline CDR1 is SQVTM and CDR2 is ANQGSEA. This CDR3 comprises 8 residues. The CDR3 coding sequence is TGCAGCGTTGGTGGCTACACCTTC. Translation: CSVGGYTF.

The CDR3 is CASSRGGLEQYF. DNA of the CDR3: TGTGCCAGCAGCCGAGGTGGGCTCGAGCAGTACTTC. The V call is TRBV6-6, the J call TRBJ2-7; D is undetermined. Trimming left V 6 bases short and J 6 bases short, with 12 bases between. Germline assignment: CDR1 MNHNY and CDR2 SVGAGI (reference sequence). The CDR3 consists of 12 residues.

This clonotype appeared a few times. This chain uses TRBV6-2 or TRBV6-3 with TRBJ2-1; 7 nucleotides match TRBD2. The junction had 9 bases not matched to a gene; V was cut back by 2 bases and J by 2 bases. Germline V CDR1 and CDR2: MNHEY, SVGEGT. This CDR3 has 17 amino acids. As DNA, the CDR3 is TGTGCCAGCAGTTACCCCCCGGGTAGCGGGCCCTACAATGAGCAGTTCTTC. Translating it yields CASSYPPGSGPYNEQFF.

In its sample, this clonotype was seen many times. The chain uses TRBV4-3 and TRBJ2-3; TRBD2 matches 12 bases. This CDR3 has 17 residues. With 0 bases clipped from V and 4 bases from J, the junction kept 5 bases outside the gene matches. CDR1 LGHNA and CDR2 YSLEER come from the germline V gene. DNA of the CDR3: TGCGCCAGCAGCCAAGATCTAGCGGGGGGGCCTTCAGATACGCAGTATTTT. Its translation: CASSQDLAGGPSDTQYF.

In its sample, this clonotype was seen many times. The chain is built from TRBV3-1 and TRBJ2-1, with D possibly TRBD1 on 6 matching bases. Per germline, CDR1 LGHDT and CDR2 YNNKEL (reference sequence). Trimming removed 0 bases from V and 9 bases from J, with 15 bases in between. The CDR3 consists of 15 residues. The CDR3 nucleotides read TGTGCCAGCAGCCAAGATTCTGGGCGAGGGGGTGAGCAGTTCTTC. It yields the protein CASSQDSGRGGEQFF.

Many counts were recorded for this clonotype. This chain joins TRBV9 and TRBJ1-1; perhaps TRBD1 as D (6 bases). The V end lost 3 bases, the J end lost 2 bases, and 11 bases lay between the germline ends. Germline CDR1 is SGDLS and CDR2 is YYNGEE. The CDR3 consists of 14 residues. In DNA, the CDR3 is TGTGCCAGCAGCGCGGGGGGCGGAAACACTGAAGCTTTCTTT. Encoded protein: CASSAGGGNTEAFF.

The genes are TRBV5-1 and TRBJ1-3; 9 nucleotides match TRBD1. The trim removed 1 base at V and 8 bases at J, leaving 4 bases unmatched. This CDR3 has 14 residues. The germline V gene has CDR1 SGHRS and CDR2 YFSETQ. The CDR3 sequence is CASSLLGQGDTIYF. The CDR3 DNA reads TGCGCCAGCAGCTTGTTGGGACAGGGCGACACCATATATTTT.

There are a few counts of this clonotype. The genes are TRBV2 and TRBJ1-5, with 10 bases lining up with TRBD1. The CDR3 has 15 amino acids. After removal of 3 bases from V and 5 bases from J, the junction contained 4 bases not matched to a gene. Germline loops: CDR1 SNHLY, CDR2 FYNNEI. Here the CDR3 DNA reads TGTGCCAGCAGTGAGGGACAGGGGAGGTATCAGCCCCAGCATTTT. Protein product: CASSEGQGRYQPQHF.

The chain joins TRBV7-2 to TRBJ2-7; 7 nucleotides agree with TRBD2. The CDR3 length is 14 residues. V shed 4 bases, J shed 2 bases, and the junction held 5 bases outside the gene matches. Germline values: CDR1 SGHTA, CDR2 FQGNSA. The DNA for the CDR3 is TGTGCCAGCAGCTCGGGGGGAGAAGCCTACGAGCAGTACTTC. As protein: CASSSGGEAYEQYF. The full variable domain, completed using reference TRBV7-2 and TRBJ2-7, is GAGVSQSPSNKVTEKGKDVELRCDPISGHTALYWYRQSLGQGLEFLIYFQGNSAPDKSGLPSDRFSAERTGGSVSTLTIQRTQQEDSAVYLCASSSGGEAYEQYFGPGTRLTVT.

This clonotype was found a few times. V and J are TRBV4-3 and TRBJ1-4, with a tentative D call TRBD1 (5 bases). The CDR3 length is 15 residues. From germline, CDR1 is LGHNA and CDR2 YSLEER. V lost 3 bases, J lost 5 bases, and 13 bases lay in between. This CDR3 reads CASSHQTEQNEKLFF. The CDR3 DNA sequence: TGCGCCAGCAGCCATCAGACAGAGCAAAATGAAAAACTGTTTTTT.

This clonotype was observed at least ten times. This chain uses TRBV4-1 with TRBJ1-2; D gene ambiguous. CDR1 is MGHRA, CDR2 YSYEKL, per germline. There are 15 residues in the CDR3. V was clipped by 0 bases and J by 7 bases, with 15 bases between them. The DNA for the CDR3 is TGCGCCAGCAGCCAAGAGTTCATGGACTTCCGTGGCTACACCTTC. Translation gives CASSQEFMDFRGYTF.

In this sample, this clonotype turned up many times. This chain links TRBV7-2 with TRBJ2-3, with D hard to call. The V gene lost 3 bases and the J gene lost 3 bases, with 10 bases spanning the gap. This CDR3 comprises 14 residues. Germline CDR1 SGHTA, CDR2 FQGNSA. The CDR3 DNA is TGTGCCAGCAGCTTTGCTCCTGCTACAGATACGCAGTATTTT. Its translation: CASSFAPATDTQYF.